These 8 T cell receptor beta chains came from one sample sequenced in a study of blood T cell repertoires in COVID-19. The repertoire was sequenced with immunoSEQ multiplex PCR; TCRdb's copy has only in-frame clones and lacks some. The table records approximately 100,000 clones, about 90% of them present only once. Sequencing used peripheral blood. The receptors were sampled from a woman in her 30s with acute or convalescent COVID-19.

This clone was recorded once. The V call is TRBV23-1, the J call TRBJ1-2, with a weak D call TRBD1 (5 bases). TRBV23-1 is flagged as an ORF with uncertain function. The V end was cut by 4 bases, the J end by 5 bases, with 14 bases between. The CDR3 length is 14 residues. DNA of the CDR3: TGCGCCAGCAGTCCAAGTCAGGGAGGGTATGGCTACACCTTC. Protein sequence: CASSPSQGGYGYTF.

The chain joins TRBV2 to TRBJ1-5; no definite D call. The germline V gene encodes CDR1 SNHLY and CDR2 FYNNEI. V lost 8 bases to trimming and J lost 4 bases, with 21 bases between them. The CDR3 contains 16 residues. The CDR3 is CASAWEGGFANQPQHF. As DNA, the CDR3 is TGTGCCAGCGCCTGGGAGGGTGGATTTGCTAATCAGCCCCAGCATTTT.

This clone appeared a few times. This sequence joins TRBV28 and TRBJ1-2; perhaps TRBD1 as D (6 bases). CDR3 size: 15 residues. In germline, CDR1 is MDHEN, CDR2 SYDVKM. V shed 2 bases and J shed 4 bases, with 14 bases lying between them. The CDR3 reads CASSLIREQGYGYTF. The DNA for the CDR3 is TGTGCCAGCAGTTTAATACGAGAACAGGGCTATGGCTACACCTTC.

J is TRBJ2-7 and V is TRBV6-6, with D possibly matching TRBD2 (5 bases). V lost 3 bases and J 6 bases, leaving 9 bases between the germline ends. The CDR3 totals 12 residues. Germline V CDR1 and CDR2: MNHNY, SVGAGI (reference sequence). CDR3 sequence (DNA): TGTGCCAGCAGTTATTCTACTAGCGAGCAGTACTTC. This codes for CASSYSTSEQYF.

The V and J genes are TRBV6-5 and TRBJ2-2; the match to TRBD1 covers 10 bases. The V segment lost 7 bases and the J segment 4 bases; nucleotides outside the gene matches: 6. The CDR3 covers 15 residues. The germline V gene has CDR1 MNHEY and CDR2 SVGAGI. CDR3 DNA: TGTGCCAGCATAGACAGGGGGCGAAGCACCGGGGAGCTGTTTTTT. Translating gives CASIDRGRSTGELFF.

V and J are TRBV12-2 and TRBJ2-4; TRBD1, as called in the table, went unchecked against the DNA. TRBV12-2 represents a pseudogene. The CDR3 sequence is 16 residues long. For the CDR3, the DNA is TGTGCAAGTCGCCCACCGCTCGAGGACAGGGGTCACATTCAGTACTTC. Translation: CASRPPLEDRGHIQYF.

The V gene is TRBV12-3 or TRBV12-4, the J gene TRBJ1-2; no definite D call. Trimming removed 1 base at V and 4 bases at J, with 7 bases between. CDR3 length: 13 amino acids. CDR3: CASSLDGGYGYTF. In DNA, the CDR3 is TGTGCCAGCAGTTTAGATGGAGGCTATGGCTACACCTTC.

The V and J genes are TRBV11-2 and TRBJ1-5, with D maybe TRBD1 (6 bases). The CDR3 extends over 15 amino acids. With 1 base removed from V and 6 bases from J, the gap between germline ends came to 13 bases. Germline CDR1 is SGHAT and CDR2 is FQNNGV. The CDR3: CASSLAGGLFQPQHF. The CDR3 DNA follows: TGTGCCAGCAGCTTAGCCGGGGGGCTCTTTCAGCCCCAGCATTTT.